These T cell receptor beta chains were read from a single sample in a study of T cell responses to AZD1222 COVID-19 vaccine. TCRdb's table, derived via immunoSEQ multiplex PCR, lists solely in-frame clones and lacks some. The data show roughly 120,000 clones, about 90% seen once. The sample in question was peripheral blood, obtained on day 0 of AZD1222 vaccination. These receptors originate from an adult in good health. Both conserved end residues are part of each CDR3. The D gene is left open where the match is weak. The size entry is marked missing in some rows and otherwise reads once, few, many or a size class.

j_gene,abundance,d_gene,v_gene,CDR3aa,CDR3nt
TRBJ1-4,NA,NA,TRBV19,CASSTGGHSNEKLFF,TGTGCCAGTAGTACTGGGGGGCACAGTAATGAAAAACTGTTTTTT
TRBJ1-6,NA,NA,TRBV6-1,CASSDTRRGTPLHF,TGTGCCAGCAGTGACACACGGCGGGGAACACCCCTCCACTTT
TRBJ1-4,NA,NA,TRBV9,CASSARGRGGPDEKLFF,TGTGCCAGCAGCGCCAGAGGGAGAGGGGGGCCGGATGAAAAACTGTTTTTT
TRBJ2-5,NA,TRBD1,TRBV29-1,CSVVIGTGVFGETQYF,TGCAGCGTTGTTATAGGGACAGGGGTTTTTGGGGAGACCCAGTACTTC
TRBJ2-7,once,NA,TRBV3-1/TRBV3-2,CASSLLRYEQYF,TGTGCCAGCAGCCTCCTCCGCTACGAGCAGTACTTC
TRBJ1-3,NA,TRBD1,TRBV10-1,CASSAAGTAGNTIYF,TGCGCCAGCAGTGCCGCCGGGACAGCTGGAAACACCATATATTTT
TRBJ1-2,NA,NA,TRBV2,CASSEEGISGYTF,TGTGCCAGCAGTGAAGAGGGGATCTCTGGCTACACCTTC
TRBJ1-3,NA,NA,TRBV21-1,CASSKAGQGNSRAGNTIYF,TGTGCCAGCAGCAAAGCCGGACAGGGGAACAGTCGTGCTGGAAACACCATATATTTT
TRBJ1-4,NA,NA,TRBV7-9,CASSLAGPNEKLFF,TGTGCCAGCAGCTTAGCAGGCCCTAATGAAAAACTGTTTTTT
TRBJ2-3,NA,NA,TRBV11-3,CASSTGTSTDTQYF,TGTGCCAGCAGCACAGGGACTAGCACAGATACGCAGTATTTT
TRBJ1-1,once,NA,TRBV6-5,CASSYSVPGVDTEAFF,TGTGCCAGCAGTTACTCGGTCCCGGGGGTGGACACTGAAGCTTTCTTT
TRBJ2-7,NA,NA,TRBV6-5,CASSYSGNWGSYEQYF,TGTGCCAGCAGTTACTCGGGAAATTGGGGCTCCTACGAGCAGTACTTC
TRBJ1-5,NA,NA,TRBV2,CASSVLDNLSNQPQHF,TGTGCCAGCAGCGTCCTGGACAACCTTAGCAATCAGCCCCAGCATTTT
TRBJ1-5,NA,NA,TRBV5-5,CASSLEGQPQHF,TGTGCCAGCAGCTTGGAGGGGCAGCCCCAGCATTTT
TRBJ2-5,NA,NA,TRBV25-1,CASRTGGRETQYF,TGTGCCAGCAGGACTGGGGGCCGGGAGACCCAGTACTTC
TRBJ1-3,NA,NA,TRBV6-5,CASSSQRRSSGNTIYF,TGTGCCAGCAGTTCCCAGAGGCGAAGCTCTGGAAACACCATATATTTT
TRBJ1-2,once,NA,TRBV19,CASSIEGRDSNYGYTF,TGTGCCAGTAGTATCGAGGGCAGGGATTCTAACTATGGCTACACCTTC
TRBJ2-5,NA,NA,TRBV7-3,CASSPMGQGDLKTQYF,TGTGCCAGCAGCCCCATGGGGCAGGGAGATTTAAAGACCCAGTACTTC
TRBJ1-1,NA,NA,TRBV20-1,CSASFHSYTEAFF,TGCAGTGCTAGTTTCCACAGCTACACTGAAGCTTTCTTT
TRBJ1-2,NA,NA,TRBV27,CASSSPGTTNYGYTF,TGTGCCAGCAGTAGTCCGGGGACGACTAACTATGGCTACACCTTC
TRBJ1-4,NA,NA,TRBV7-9,CASCDATNEKLFF,TGTGCCAGCTGCGATGCAACTAATGAAAAACTGTTTTTT
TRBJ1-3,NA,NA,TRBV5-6,CASSIGNTIYF,TGTGCCAGCAGCATCGGAAACACCATATATTTT
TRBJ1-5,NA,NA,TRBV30,CAWSDWGSGNQPQHF,TGTGCCTGGAGTGATTGGGGATCGGGCAATCAGCCCCAGCATTTT
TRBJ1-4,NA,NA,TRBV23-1,CASSHYGLINEKLFF,TGCGCCAGCAGTCACTACGGATTAATTAATGAAAAACTGTTTTTT
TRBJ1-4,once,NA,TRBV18,CASSPGQAATNEKLFF,TGTGCCAGCTCACCAGGGCAGGCGGCAACTAATGAAAAACTGTTTTTT
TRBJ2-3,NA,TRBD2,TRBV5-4,CASSFWRGGPDTQYF,TGTGCCAGCAGCTTCTGGCGGGGGGGCCCAGATACGCAGTATTTT
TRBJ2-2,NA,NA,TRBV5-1,CASSPTTATTGELFF,TGCGCCAGCAGCCCAACGACAGCGACAACCGGGGAGCTGTTTTTT
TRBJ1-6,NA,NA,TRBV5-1,CASSQNSGQTPLHF,TGCGCCAGCAGCCAAAATTCGGGACAAACCCCCCTCCACTTT
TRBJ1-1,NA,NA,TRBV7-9,CASSQAQTEAFF,TGTGCCAGCAGCCAAGCCCAGACTGAAGCTTTCTTT
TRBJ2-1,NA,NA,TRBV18,CASSPPGSSYNEQFF,TGTGCCAGCTCCCCTCCGGGGAGCTCCTACAATGAGCAGTTCTTC
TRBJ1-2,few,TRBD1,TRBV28,CASRPPGGATYGYTF,TGTGCCAGCAGACCCCCAGGGGGCGCAACCTATGGCTACACCTTC
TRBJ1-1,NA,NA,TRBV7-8,CASNRLGRGGTEAFF,TGTGCCAGCAACAGACTGGGGCGGGGCGGCACTGAAGCTTTCTTT
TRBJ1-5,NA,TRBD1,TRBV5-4,CASSLDRGSNQPQHF,TGTGCCAGCAGCTTAGACAGGGGCAGCAATCAGCCCCAGCATTTT
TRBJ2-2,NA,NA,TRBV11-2,CASSLEFGELFF,TGTGCCAGCAGCTTAGAGTTCGGGGAGCTGTTTTTT
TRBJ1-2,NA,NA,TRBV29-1,CSVDRGEGGYTF,TGCAGCGTTGACCGGGGGGAAGGTGGCTACACCTTC
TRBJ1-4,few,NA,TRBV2,CASSVNEKLFF,TGTGCCAGCAGTGTCAATGAAAAACTGTTTTTT
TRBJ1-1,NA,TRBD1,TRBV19,CASSQGTGTNTEAFF,TGTGCCAGTAGCCAGGGGACAGGGACGAACACTGAAGCTTTCTTT
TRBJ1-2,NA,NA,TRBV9,CASTSTGDSYGYTF,TGTGCCAGCACGTCGACAGGTGATTCCTATGGCTACACCTTC
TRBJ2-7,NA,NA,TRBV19,CASRDISGGATYEQYF,TGTGCCAGTAGAGACATTAGCGGAGGGGCAACCTACGAGCAGTACTTC
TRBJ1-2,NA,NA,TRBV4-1,CASSQGVSGAGGYTF,TGCGCCAGCAGCCAAGGGGTGTCAGGGGCAGGAGGCTACACCTTC
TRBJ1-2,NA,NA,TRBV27,CASSWGGGVLYGYTF,TGTGCCAGCAGTTGGGGGGGAGGAGTCCTTTATGGCTACACCTTC
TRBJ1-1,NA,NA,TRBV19,CASGFTNTEAFF,TGTGCCAGTGGTTTCACGAACACTGAAGCTTTCTTT
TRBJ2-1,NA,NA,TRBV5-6,CASSRQDEQFF,TGTGCCAGCTCGAGACAGGATGAGCAGTTCTTC
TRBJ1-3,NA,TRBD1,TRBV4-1,CASSLTGDTSGNTIYF,TGCGCCAGCAGCCTAACAGGGGACACCTCTGGAAACACCATATATTTT
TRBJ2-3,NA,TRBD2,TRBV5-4,CASSLRLAGFPGATDTQYF,TGTGCCAGCAGCTTGAGGCTAGCGGGATTCCCGGGGGCCACAGATACGCAGTATTTT
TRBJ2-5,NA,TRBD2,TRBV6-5,CASSYKSSGGETQYF,TGTGCCAGCAGTTACAAGTCTAGCGGGGGAGAGACCCAGTACTTC
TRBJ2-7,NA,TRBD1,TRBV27,CASSPGQGTSYEQYF,TGTGCCAGCAGCCCCGGACAGGGAACCTCCTACGAGCAGTACTTC
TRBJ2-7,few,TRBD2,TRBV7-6,CASSLRLGLAGDEQYF,TGTGCCAGCAGCTTACGACTCGGACTAGCGGGAGACGAGCAGTACTTC
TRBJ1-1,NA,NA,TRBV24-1,CATSDSIGQAFF,TGTGCCACCAGTGATTCTATCGGACAAGCTTTCTTT
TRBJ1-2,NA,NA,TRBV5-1,CASSERGSIGHGYTF,TGCGCCAGCAGCGAGAGGGGTTCTATCGGACATGGCTACACCTTC
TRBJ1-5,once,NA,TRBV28,CASSLQGFQPQHF,TGTGCCAGCAGTTTACAGGGATTTCAGCCCCAGCATTTT
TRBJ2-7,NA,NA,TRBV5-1,CASSLSDGSSYEQYF,TGCGCCAGCAGCTTGTCGGATGGGTCCTCCTACGAGCAGTACTTC
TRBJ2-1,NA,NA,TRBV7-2,CASSLGIGNEQFF,TGTGCCAGCAGCTTAGGAATCGGGAATGAGCAGTTCTTC